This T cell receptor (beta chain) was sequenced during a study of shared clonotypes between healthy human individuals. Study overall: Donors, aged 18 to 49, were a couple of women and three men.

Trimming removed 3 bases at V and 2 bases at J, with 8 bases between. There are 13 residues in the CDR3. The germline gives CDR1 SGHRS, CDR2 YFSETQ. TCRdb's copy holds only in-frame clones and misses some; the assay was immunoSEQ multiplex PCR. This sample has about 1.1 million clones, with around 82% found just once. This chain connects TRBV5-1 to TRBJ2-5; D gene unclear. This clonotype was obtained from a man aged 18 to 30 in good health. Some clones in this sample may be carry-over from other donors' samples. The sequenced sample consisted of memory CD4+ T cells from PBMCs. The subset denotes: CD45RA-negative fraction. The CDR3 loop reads CASSYSDQETQYF. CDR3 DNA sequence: TGCGCCAGCAGCTATTCGGATCAAGAGACCCAGTACTTC.